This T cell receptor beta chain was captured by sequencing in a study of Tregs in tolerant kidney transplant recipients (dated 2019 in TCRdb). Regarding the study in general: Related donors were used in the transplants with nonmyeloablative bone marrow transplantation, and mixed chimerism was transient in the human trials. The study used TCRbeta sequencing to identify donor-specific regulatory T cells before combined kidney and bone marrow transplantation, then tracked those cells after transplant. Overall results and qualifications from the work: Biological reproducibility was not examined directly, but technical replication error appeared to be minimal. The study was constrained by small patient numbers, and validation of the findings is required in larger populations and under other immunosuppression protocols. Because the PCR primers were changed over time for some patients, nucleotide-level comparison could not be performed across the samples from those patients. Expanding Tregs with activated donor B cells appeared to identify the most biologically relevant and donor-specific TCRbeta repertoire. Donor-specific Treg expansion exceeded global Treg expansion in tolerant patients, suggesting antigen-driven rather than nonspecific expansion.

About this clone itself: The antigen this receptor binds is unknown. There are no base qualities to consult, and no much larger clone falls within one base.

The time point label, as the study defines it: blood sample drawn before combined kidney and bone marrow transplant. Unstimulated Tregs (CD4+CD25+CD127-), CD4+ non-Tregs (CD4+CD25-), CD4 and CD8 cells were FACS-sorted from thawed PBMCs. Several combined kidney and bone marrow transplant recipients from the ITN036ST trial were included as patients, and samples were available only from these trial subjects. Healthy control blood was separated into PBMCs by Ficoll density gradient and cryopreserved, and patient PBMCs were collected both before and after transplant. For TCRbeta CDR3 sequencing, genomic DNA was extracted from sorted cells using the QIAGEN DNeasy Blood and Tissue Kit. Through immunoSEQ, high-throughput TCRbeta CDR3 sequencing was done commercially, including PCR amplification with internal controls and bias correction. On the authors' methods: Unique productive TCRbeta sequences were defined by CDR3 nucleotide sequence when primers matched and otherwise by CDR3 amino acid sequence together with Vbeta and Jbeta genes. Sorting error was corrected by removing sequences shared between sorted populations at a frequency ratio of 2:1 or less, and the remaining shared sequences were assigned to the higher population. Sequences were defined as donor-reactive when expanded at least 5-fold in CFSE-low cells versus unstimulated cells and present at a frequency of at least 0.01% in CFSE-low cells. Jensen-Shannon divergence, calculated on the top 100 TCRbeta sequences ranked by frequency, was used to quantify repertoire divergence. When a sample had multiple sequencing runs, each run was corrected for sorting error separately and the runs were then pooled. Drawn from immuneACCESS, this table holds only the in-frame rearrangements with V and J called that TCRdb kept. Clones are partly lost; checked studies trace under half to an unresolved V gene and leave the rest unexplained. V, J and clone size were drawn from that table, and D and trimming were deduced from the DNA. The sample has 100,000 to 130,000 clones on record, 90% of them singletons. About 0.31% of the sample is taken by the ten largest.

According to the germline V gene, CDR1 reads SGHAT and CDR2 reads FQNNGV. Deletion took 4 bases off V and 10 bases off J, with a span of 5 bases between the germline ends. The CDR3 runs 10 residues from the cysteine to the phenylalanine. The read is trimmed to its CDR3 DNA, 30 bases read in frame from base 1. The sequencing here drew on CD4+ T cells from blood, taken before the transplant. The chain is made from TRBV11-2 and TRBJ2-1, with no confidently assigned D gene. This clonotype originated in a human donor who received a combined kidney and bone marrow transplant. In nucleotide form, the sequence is TGTGCCAGCAGCTCCTTCGAGCAGTTCTTC. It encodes CASSSFEQFF.